These T cell receptor beta chains were read from a single sample in a study of CD8+CD57+ T cells in acquired aplastic anemia. One entry per CDR3 protein results from TCRdb running MiXCR on the reads. The sample holds hundreds of thousands of distinct CDR3 sequences, 65% to 80% seen once. Sequenced: sorted CD4+, CD8+, or CD8+CD57+ T cells (not recorded which) from PBMCs. Receptor source: a human donor in good health, serving as a control. Each CDR3 is given with its conserved first and last residue. A D gene is named only where the DNA matches it firmly. Only some rows state a clone size, as once, few, many or a class for expanded clones.

V gene	D gene	J gene	clone size	CDR3 protein	CDR3 DNA
TRBV2	TRBD2	TRBJ2-1	few	CASSRTSGVGDEQFF	TGTGCCAGCAGTCGTACTAGCGGGGTAGGGGATGAGCAGTTCTTC
TRBV12-3/TRBV12-4	-	TRBJ1-1	-	CASRSNTEAFF	TGTGCCAGCAGGTCGAACACTGAAGCTTTCTTT
TRBV2	-	TRBJ1-2	-	CASSQPGPNYGYTF	TGTGCCAGCAGTCAGCCGGGACCGAACTACGGCTACACCTTC
TRBV20-1	TRBD2	TRBJ2-7	many	CSARQGTGGQYEQYF	TGCAGTGCTAGACAAGGAACGGGGGGGCAATACGAGCAGTACTTC
TRBV20-1	TRBD1	TRBJ2-7	-	CSANTGAGFEQYF	TGCAGTGCTAACACAGGGGCGGGTTTCGAGCAGTACTTC
TRBV7-2	-	TRBJ1-6	-	CASSLGYRLANSPLHF	TGCGCCAGCAGCTTGGGTTATCGCCTGGCTAATTCACCCCTCCACTTT
TRBV5-1	-	TRBJ1-2	-	CASSLVQGAYYTF	TGTGCCAGCAGCTTGGTGCAGGGAGCCTACTACACCTTC
TRBV6-6	-	TRBJ1-2	many	CASSYREDGYTF	TGTGCCAGCAGTTACCGGGAAGATGGCTACACCTTC
TRBV12-3/TRBV12-4	-	TRBJ2-3	many	CASSNRGQSTDTQYF	TGTGCCAGCAGTAATCGGGGGCAAAGCACAGATACGCAGTATTTT
TRBV9	-	TRBJ2-5	-	CASSVGSEGETQYF	TGTGCCAGCAGCGTAGGATCAGAGGGGGAGACCCAGTACTTC
TRBV5-4	TRBD1	TRBJ1-3	-	CASSGRTGGYGNTIYF	TGTGCCAGCAGCGGGAGGACAGGGGGCTATGGAAACACCATATATTTT
TRBV7-3	-	TRBJ2-5	-	CASSAHTGKETQYF	TGTGCCAGCAGCGCCCACACAGGGAAAGAGACCCAGTACTTC
TRBV10-2	TRBD1	TRBJ1-2	-	CASMEGQGGGYTF	TGCGCCAGCATGGAGGGACAGGGAGGTGGCTACACCTTC
TRBV15	TRBD1	TRBJ1-6	-	CATSISTGDNSPLHF	TGTGCCACCAGCATTAGTACAGGGGATAATTCACCCCTCCACTTT
TRBV20-1	-	TRBJ1-6	many	CSARPPGDYNSPLHF	TGCAGTGCTAGGCCCCCAGGGGATTATAATTCACCCCTCCACTTT
TRBV3-1	-	TRBJ2-7	-	CASSQDRGVPYEQYF	TGTGCCAGCAGCCAAGATCGCGGGGTCCCCTACGAGCAGTACTTC
TRBV14	TRBD2	TRBJ2-1	-	CASSQVSGGTVHQQFF	TGTGCCAGCAGCCAAGTTAGCGGGGGCACCGTGCACCAGCAGTTCTTC
TRBV29-1	-	TRBJ1-4	-	CSKARVNEKLFF	TGCAGCAAGGCTCGAGTTAATGAAAAACTGTTTTTT
TRBV12-3/TRBV12-4	-	TRBJ1-6	-	CASRQTWTADNSPLHF	TGTGCCAGCAGGCAAACTTGGACAGCCGATAATTCACCCCTCCACTTT
TRBV7-3	-	TRBJ2-3	-	CASSVRAGVDTQYF	TGTGCCAGCAGCGTGCGGGCAGGGGTGGATACGCAGTATTTT
TRBV12-3/TRBV12-4	-	TRBJ2-3	once	CASSPAGGDTQYF	TGTGCCAGCAGTCCAGCCGGGGGAGATACGCAGTATTTT
TRBV20-1	TRBD1	TRBJ2-5	-	CSAQGHGTQYF	TGCAGTGCACAGGGGCACGGGACCCAGTACTTC
TRBV6-5	TRBD1	TRBJ2-1	many	CASIPPGGYDEQFF	TGTGCCAGCATTCCCCCAGGGGGTTACGATGAGCAGTTCTTC
TRBV5-6	-	TRBJ2-2	-	CASRGQPGAEFF	TGTGCCAGCAGGGGACAACCCGGCGCGGAGTTTTTT
TRBV19	TRBD1	TRBJ1-2	-	CATQPDRGANYGYTF	TGTGCCACCCAACCGGACAGGGGAGCGAACTATGGCTACACCTTC
TRBV5-1	-	TRBJ1-2	-	CASSLTQGGSRVYTF	TGCGCCAGCAGCCTAACGCAGGGAGGATCAAGGGTCTACACCTTC
TRBV7-2	-	TRBJ1-4	many	CASSPIGGAEKLFF	TGTGCCAGCAGCCCAATAGGCGGGGCGGAAAAACTGTTTTTT
TRBV9	-	TRBJ2-2	-	CASSFGEGNTKLLFF	-
TRBV5-1	TRBD1	TRBJ1-1	-	CASSLEQGHTEAFF	TGCGCCAGCAGCTTGGAACAGGGGCACACTGAAGCTTTCTTT
TRBV20-1	-	TRBJ2-7	-	CSAGRPRAYEQYF	TGCAGCGCTGGAAGACCGCGAGCCTACGAGCAGTACTTC
TRBV5-1	TRBD1	TRBJ1-6	-	CASSLQGLSIPLHF	TGCGCCAGCAGCCTACAGGGGCTGTCTATACCCCTCCACTTT
TRBV9	-	TRBJ1-6	-	CASSAETRKLSLPLHF	TGTGCCAGCAGCGCAGAAACACGGAAGCTTTCTTTACCCCTCCACTTT
TRBV24-1	-	TRBJ2-5	-	CASRPRRQAIEETQYF	TGTGCCAGCAGACCAAGACGACAGGCGATTGAAGAGACCCAGTACTTC
TRBV12-3/TRBV12-4	TRBD2	TRBJ2-1	once	CASSSPAGGDEQFF	TGTGCCAGCAGCTCCCCAGCGGGGGGCGATGAGCAGTTCTTC
TRBV7-9	TRBD1	TRBJ2-7	-	CASTTGQGDNSPHQYF	TGTGCCAGCACCACCGGACAGGGCGATAATTCACCCCACCAGTACTTC
TRBV7-8	TRBD1	TRBJ1-4	many	CASSLGQGSGEKLFF	TGTGCCAGCAGCTTAGGACAGGGATCGGGTGAAAAACTGTTTTTT
TRBV11-3	-	TRBJ2-5	-	CASSRLKGGETQYF	TGTGCCAGCAGCCGCTTGAAGGGGGGAGAGACCCAGTACTTC
TRBV20-1	-	TRBJ2-7	-	CSITKQGYEQYF	TGCAGTATCACCAAACAGGGCTACGAGCAGTACTTC
TRBV7-2	-	TRBJ1-5	-	CASSVTGTKPQDF	TGTGCCAGCAGCGTCACAGGGACTAAGCCCCAGGATTTC
TRBV7-9	TRBD1	TRBJ1-2	-	CASSQGGPGAGYGYTF	TGCGCCAGCAGCCAAGGGGGCCCGGGGGCTGGTTATGGCTACACCTTC
TRBV7-2	-	TRBJ2-7	many	CASTQGGTAYEQYF	TGTGCCAGCACCCAAGGCGGGACAGCCTACGAGCAGTACTTC
TRBV5-6	TRBD1	TRBJ2-3	-	CASSKDRGGSTDTQYF	TGTGCCAGCAGCAAGGACAGGGGGGGTAGCACAGATACGCAGTATTTT
TRBV7-2	-	TRBJ1-5	once	CASSPALRHAYEQHF	TGTGCCAGCAGCCCCGCCCTACGCCACGCCTACGAGCAGCATTTT
TRBV7-3	TRBD1	TRBJ1-4	once	CASSSLGGSFNEKLLF	TGTGCCAGCAGCTCCTTAGGGGGCAGCTTTAATGAAAAGCTGCTTTTT
TRBV15	TRBD2	TRBJ2-3	-	CATSGWGGDTQYF	TGTGCCACCAGCGGGTGGGGGGGAGATACGCAGTATTTT